This is a list of T cell receptor beta chains from one sample in a study of blood T cell repertoires in COVID-19. Clones were read by immunoSEQ multiplex PCR, and TCRdb kept only the in-frame ones, dropping some. This table holds about 150,000 clones, approximately 84% found once. Sequencing used peripheral blood. The receptors were gathered from a woman aged 55-69 years with COVID-19, enrolled during active disease. The CDR3 runs from the conserved cysteine through the conserved F or W. Fields, in order: V gene, J gene, CDR3 length, clone size, D gene, CDR3 protein, CDR3 DNA. D genes are given only for firm matches. Only part of the rows carry a size: once, few, many, or a class if the clone is expanded.

TRBV18,TRBJ2-3,16,.,TRBD2,CASSSTSGRDTDTQYF,TGTGCCAGCTCATCTACTAGCGGGAGGGACACAGATACGCAGTATTTT
TRBV4-1,TRBJ1-5,18,.,.,CASSQGGQNSYSNQPQHF,TGCGCCAGCAGCCAAGGGGGACAAAACTCCTATAGCAATCAGCCCCAGCATTTT
TRBV11-3,TRBJ2-1,14,few,.,CASSLGRGSNEQFF,TGTGCCAGCAGCTTAGGCAGGGGAAGCAATGAGCAGTTCTTC
TRBV5-5,TRBJ2-1,14,.,.,CASSPGFAYNEQFF,TGTGCCAGCAGCCCGGGATTTGCCTACAATGAGCAGTTCTTC
TRBV29-1,TRBJ1-5,13,.,.,CSVEVGGNQPQHF,TGCAGCGTTGAGGTTGGGGGGAATCAGCCCCAGCATTTT
TRBV29-1,TRBJ1-1,11,.,.,CSVGGYTEAFF,TGCAGCGTCGGGGGTTATACTGAAGCTTTCTTT
TRBV29-1,TRBJ2-3,11,few,.,CSVDSGWTQYF,TGCAGCGTTGATTCCGGTTGGACGCAGTATTTT
TRBV2,TRBJ2-1,14,.,TRBD2,CASSTRWEGSEQFF,TGTGCCAGCAGTACTAGATGGGAGGGAAGTGAGCAGTTCTTC
TRBV7-3,TRBJ2-1,16,.,TRBD2,CASSPKLAGGRGEQFF,TGTGCCAGCAGCCCGAAACTAGCGGGAGGGCGGGGTGAGCAGTTCTTC
TRBV11-3,TRBJ2-1,15,few,.,CASSLRGMTYNEQFF,TGTGCCAGCAGCTTACGGGGGATGACCTACAATGAGCAGTTCTTC
TRBV6-1,TRBJ1-5,19,.,TRBD1,CASSEFDRQGGNSNQPQHF,TGTGCCAGCAGTGAATTCGACAGACAGGGGGGAAATAGCAATCAGCCCCAGCATTTT
TRBV7-9,TRBJ1-4,15,once,.,CASSFYRAANEKLFF,TGTGCCAGCAGCTTTTACAGGGCGGCTAATGAAAAACTGTTTTTT
TRBV2,TRBJ2-1,15,.,TRBD2,CASSLEAGGGDEQFF,TGTGCCAGCAGTTTAGAGGCGGGAGGGGGGGATGAGCAGTTCTTC
TRBV3-1/TRBV3-2,TRBJ1-2,13,.,.,CASSQRAVYGYTF,TGTGCCAGCAGCCAGCGGGCCGTCTATGGCTACACCTTC
TRBV5-1,TRBJ2-5,15,.,TRBD1,CASSPGTDIWETQYF,TGCGCCAGCAGCCCCGGGACAGACATTTGGGAGACCCAGTACTTC
TRBV19,TRBJ2-1,12,.,.,CASNDRNNEQFF,TGTGCCAGTAATGACAGGAACAATGAGCAGTTCTTC
TRBV3-1/TRBV3-2,TRBJ1-1,14,.,.,CASSPGLKNTEAFF,TGTGCCAGCAGCCCGGGACTGAAGAACACTGAAGCTTTCTTT
TRBV5-1,TRBJ1-4,17,once,.,CASSLAVLGITNEKLFF,TGCGCCAGCAGCTTGGCGGTCCTCGGGATAACTAATGAAAAACTGTTTTTT
TRBV11-2,TRBJ1-2,16,.,.,CASSSGQRITNYGYTF,TGTGCCAGCAGCTCCGGACAGCGGATCACTAACTATGGCTACACCTTC
TRBV6-5,TRBJ2-2,14,.,.,CASSYAGRTGELFF,TGTGCCAGCAGTTACGCGGGGCGCACCGGGGAGCTGTTTTTT
TRBV30,TRBJ1-1,15,.,.,CAWSVLTGLNTEAFF,TGTGCCTGGAGTGTTCTCACGGGTCTGAACACTGAAGCTTTCTTT
TRBV12-3/TRBV12-4,TRBJ2-3,12,.,.,CASMALRGTQYF,TGTGCCAGCATGGCCCTAAGGGGTACGCAGTATTTT
TRBV6-5,TRBJ2-2,14,few,.,CAILELVGTGELFF,TGTGCCATCCTCGAACTAGTCGGTACCGGGGAGCTGTTTTTT
TRBV7-9,TRBJ1-4,14,.,TRBD1,CASSLMGGQEKLFF,TGTGCCAGCAGCTTAATGGGGGGACAGGAAAAACTGTTTTTT
TRBV7-2,TRBJ1-1,14,.,TRBD1,CASSSYRGNTEAFF,TGTGCCAGCAGCTCGTACAGGGGGAACACTGAAGCTTTCTTT
TRBV6-2/TRBV6-3,TRBJ1-4,14,.,.,CASSYSGGEGKLFF,TGTGCCAGCAGTTACTCTGGGGGGGAAGGAAAACTGTTTTTT
TRBV19,TRBJ2-5,14,.,TRBD1,CASSSHTGAGTQYF,TGTGCCAGTAGTTCGCACACAGGGGCCGGGACCCAGTACTTC
TRBV27,TRBJ1-6,14,.,.,CASRMTGVNSPLHF,TGTGCCAGCAGAATGACAGGCGTTAATTCACCCCTCCACTTT
TRBV7-2,TRBJ2-7,16,.,TRBD2,CASSLASSGSLYEQYF,TGTGCCAGCAGCTTAGCGAGTAGCGGGAGTCTGTACGAGCAGTACTTC
TRBV18,TRBJ1-1,14,.,.,CASSEFAREGRAFF,TGTGCCAGCTCAGAATTCGCCAGGGAGGGAAGGGCTTTCTTT
TRBV14,TRBJ2-3,14,.,.,CASSQDLSADTQYF,TGTGCCAGCAGCCAAGATTTATCAGCAGATACGCAGTATTTT
TRBV21-1,TRBJ1-1,15,.,.,CATPQGPIENTEAFF,TGTGCCACCCCCCAGGGTCCCATAGAGAACACTGAAGCTTTCTTT
TRBV7-8,TRBJ2-1,13,.,TRBD2,CASSLRASGTEFF,TGTGCCAGCAGCTTGAGGGCTAGCGGGACCGAGTTCTTC
TRBV19,TRBJ1-1,16,.,TRBD1,CASTGGQGAWNTEAFF,TGTGCCAGCACCGGGGGACAGGGGGCTTGGAACACTGAAGCTTTCTTT
TRBV19,TRBJ2-1,14,.,.,CASGRDGSYNEQFF,TGTGCCTCCGGGCGGGATGGTTCCTACAATGAGCAGTTCTTC
TRBV4-2,TRBJ2-1,15,.,TRBD2,CASSRYGTSIDEQFF,TGTGCCAGCAGCCGATACGGGACTAGCATCGATGAGCAGTTCTTC
TRBV2,TRBJ1-2,15,.,TRBD1,CASSTDRGAIYGYTF,TGTGCCAGCAGTACGGACAGGGGTGCCATCTATGGCTACACCTTC
TRBV19,TRBJ2-1,17,.,TRBD2,CASSPPLAGGNYNEQFF,TGTGCCAGTAGTCCCCCACTAGCGGGAGGGAATTACAATGAGCAGTTCTTC
TRBV18,TRBJ1-3,13,.,.,CASTGTPANTIYF,TGTGCCAGCACCGGGACACCGGCGAACACCATATATTTT